This T cell receptor beta chain was identified in a study of cytomegalovirus exposure and HLA in healthy donors. Study-level results: A later analysis linked a missense variant in DCLRE1C to the trimming of TCR beta V and J genes.

Primers for the PCR totalled 60 Vbeta and 13 Jbeta. Clones were sequenced by immunoSEQ multiplex PCR, and TCRdb holds only the in-frame ones, with some missing. The table records 150,000 to 170,000 clones, 75% of them present only once. With respect to this clone: Its cognate antigen is unknown.

CDR1 is SGHRS, CDR2 YFSETQ, per germline. Germline trimming cut 0 bases from V and 8 bases from J; bases unmatched to any gene: 9. The length of the CDR3 is 17 residues. V and J are TRBV5-1 and TRBJ2-1; 12 positions agree with TRBD2. Sample: PBMCs. This sequence originates from a man younger than 35 in good health and CMV-seronegative. In nucleotides, the CDR3 is TGCGCCAGCAGCTTGGGCCGGGGACTAGCGGGCGGGGATGAGCAGTTCTTC. Its translation: CASSLGRGLAGGDEQFF.